This is a list of T cell receptor beta chains from one sample in a study of identical twins. TCRdb ran MiXCR on the 5' RACE reads and lists one entry per CDR3 protein. The table lists about 460,000 distinct CDR3 sequences, over 12% of them singletons. Separately, the same data were catalogued under a study of yellow fever vaccine responses in identical twins.

Sequenced material: CD4+ T cells sorted from blood. All receptors come from a woman in her late teens or twenties in good health. Both conserved end residues are part of each CDR3. Each record gives: clone size, V gene, J gene, D gene, CDR3 protein, CDR3 DNA. D genes are given only for firm matches. Clone size is stated in some rows and not others, as once, few, many or a class when expanded.

abundance: few; v_gene: TRBV18; j_gene: TRBJ2-3; d_gene: NA; CDR3aa: CASSVKGDTQYF; CDR3nt: TGTGCCAGCTCAGTCAAGGGAGATACGCAGTATTTT
abundance: many; v_gene: TRBV25-1; j_gene: TRBJ2-7; d_gene: TRBD2; CDR3aa: CASSHGGGGEQYF; CDR3nt: TGTGCCAGCAGTCACGGCGGGGGTGGCGAGCAGTACTTC
abundance: few; v_gene: TRBV7-8; j_gene: TRBJ1-2; d_gene: NA; CDR3aa: CASSLEGGYTF; CDR3nt: TGTGCCAGCAGCTTAGAGGGAGGCTACACCTTC
abundance: many; v_gene: TRBV20-1; j_gene: TRBJ2-1; d_gene: TRBD2; CDR3aa: CSALVPRGLAGVNEQFF; CDR3nt: TGCAGTGCCCTAGTCCCACGAGGGCTAGCGGGGGTTAATGAGCAGTTCTTC
abundance: many; v_gene: TRBV29-1; j_gene: TRBJ2-3; d_gene: TRBD2; CDR3aa: CSVGGTDTQYF; CDR3nt: TGCAGCGTGGGGGGGACAGATACGCAGTATTTT
abundance: few; v_gene: TRBV12-3/TRBV12-4; j_gene: TRBJ2-3; d_gene: TRBD2; CDR3aa: CASSLDVERGGSDTQYF; CDR3nt: TGTGCCAGCAGTTTAGATGTCGAGCGGGGGGGGTCCGATACGCAGTATTTT
abundance: NA; v_gene: TRBV24-1; j_gene: TRBJ1-2; d_gene: TRBD1; CDR3aa: CATSDQGAYYGYTF; CDR3nt: TGTGCCACCAGTGATCAGGGGGCGTACTATGGCTACACCTTC
abundance: NA; v_gene: TRBV2; j_gene: TRBJ2-3; d_gene: TRBD1; CDR3aa: CASSEGTAADTQYF; CDR3nt: TGTGCCAGCTCGGAAGGGACAGCGGCAGATACGCAGTATTTT
abundance: NA; v_gene: TRBV30; j_gene: TRBJ2-2; d_gene: NA; CDR3aa: CAWSVFRHPLFF; CDR3nt: TGTGCCTGGAGTGTATTCCGCCACCCGCTGTTTTTT
abundance: NA; v_gene: TRBV6-1; j_gene: TRBJ2-7; d_gene: TRBD1; CDR3aa: CASSRGSTGSKKAYEQYF; CDR3nt: TGTGCCAGCAGCCGCGGCTCGACAGGGTCGAAAAAAGCCTACGAGCAGTACTTC
abundance: NA; v_gene: TRBV6-1; j_gene: TRBJ2-7; d_gene: TRBD1; CDR3aa: CASSASGTGQYEQYF; CDR3nt: TGTGCCAGCAGTGCATCCGGGACAGGGCAATACGAGCAGTACTTC
abundance: NA; v_gene: TRBV14; j_gene: TRBJ2-1; d_gene: TRBD2; CDR3aa: CASSHISGRFVNEQFF; CDR3nt: TGTGCCAGCAGCCATATTAGCGGGAGGTTCGTCAATGAGCAGTTCTTC
abundance: NA; v_gene: TRBV6-4; j_gene: TRBJ2-1; d_gene: TRBD1; CDR3aa: CASSEGTGRGNEQFF; CDR3nt: TGTGCCAGCAGCGAAGGGACAGGGAGGGGGAATGAGCAGTTCTTC
abundance: NA; v_gene: TRBV28; j_gene: TRBJ1-1; d_gene: NA; CDR3aa: CASSNPDTLNTEAFF; CDR3nt: TGTGCCAGCAGTAATCCCGACACCCTGAACACTGAAGCTTTCTTT
abundance: few; v_gene: TRBV28; j_gene: TRBJ2-1; d_gene: TRBD2; CDR3aa: CASSGAGARDEQFF; CDR3nt: TGTGCCAGCTCCGGGGCGGGAGCGAGGGATGAGCAGTTCTTC
abundance: NA; v_gene: TRBV25-1; j_gene: TRBJ2-7; d_gene: NA; CDR3aa: CANPQGTGYEQYF; CDR3nt: TGTGCCAACCCTCAGGGGACGGGCTACGAGCAGTACTTC
abundance: few; v_gene: TRBV5-6; j_gene: TRBJ2-3; d_gene: TRBD2; CDR3aa: CASSFRTSGESTDTQYF; CDR3nt: TGTGCCAGCAGCTTTCGGACTAGCGGGGAAAGCACAGATACGCAGTATTTT
abundance: NA; v_gene: TRBV28; j_gene: TRBJ2-7; d_gene: TRBD2; CDR3aa: CASSGGLAGGEQYF; CDR3nt: TGTGCCAGCAGCGGGGGACTAGCGGGAGGCGAGCAGTACTTC
abundance: NA; v_gene: TRBV5-6; j_gene: TRBJ2-1; d_gene: NA; CDR3aa: CASSFAPGTYNEQFF; CDR3nt: TGTGCCAGCAGCTTTGCCCCGGGGACATACAATGAGCAGTTCTTC
abundance: few; v_gene: TRBV11-2; j_gene: TRBJ2-7; d_gene: TRBD2; CDR3aa: CASSFSGSVYEQYF; CDR3nt: TGTGCCAGCAGCTTCAGCGGGAGTGTATACGAGCAGTACTTC
abundance: few; v_gene: TRBV3-1; j_gene: TRBJ2-2; d_gene: NA; CDR3aa: CASSRIGDRNTGELFF; CDR3nt: TGTGCCAGCAGCCGGATAGGAGACAGAAACACCGGGGAGCTGTTTTTT
abundance: NA; v_gene: TRBV28; j_gene: TRBJ2-7; d_gene: TRBD2; CDR3aa: CASRQDASGREQYF; CDR3nt: TGTGCCAGCAGACAAGACGCTAGCGGGAGAGAACAGTACTTC
abundance: NA; v_gene: TRBV20-1; j_gene: TRBJ2-5; d_gene: TRBD1; CDR3aa: CSAPATGQNYRETQYF; CDR3nt: TGCAGTGCCCCCGCTACGGGACAGAACTACAGGGAGACCCAGTACTTC
abundance: few; v_gene: TRBV19; j_gene: TRBJ2-7; d_gene: TRBD1; CDR3aa: CASSIPGTGNYEQYF; CDR3nt: TGTGCCAGTAGTATCCCCGGGACAGGGAACTACGAGCAGTACTTC
abundance: many; v_gene: TRBV6-5; j_gene: TRBJ1-1; d_gene: TRBD1; CDR3aa: CASSYKGGAGAFF; CDR3nt: TGTGCCAGCAGTTACAAAGGGGGCGCGGGAGCTTTCTTT
abundance: few; v_gene: TRBV10-3; j_gene: TRBJ2-5; d_gene: TRBD2; CDR3aa: CATLGLAGVEKYF; CDR3nt: TGTGCCACCTTAGGGCTAGCGGGAGTCGAAAAGTACTTC